What follows is one TCR beta chain and its context. These data come from a study of blood T cell repertoires in COVID-19. Study summary: The United States, Italy and Spain were the sources of the acute and convalescent COVID-19 samples.

After removal of 4 bases from V and 1 base from J, the junction contained 13 bases not matched to a gene. This CDR3 spans 17 amino acids. The germline V gene encodes CDR1 SGHKS and CDR2 YYEKEE (reference sequence). In assigning cohorts, the study relied on participant-reported clinical history. Two negative PCRs, clearance, or symptom resolution had been documented for recovered Cohort 3 donors. As processed by the authors: By means of reference gene primer amplification, nucleated cell counts were estimated. Only in-frame clones appear in the TCRdb table, and some are missing; sequencing was by immunoSEQ multiplex PCR. The D gene and trimming were derived from the DNA, and the V and J assignments and clone size from that table. The sample carries about 230,000 clones, around 86% recorded once.

The sample consisted of PBMCs or T cells enriched from blood (not recorded which). This TCR was sampled from a man younger than 35 who had recovered from COVID-19. The chain recombines TRBV5-5 with TRBJ1-1; 7 bases are shared with TRBD1. The CDR3 DNA reads TGTGCCAGCAGCCCAAGCCCGGGACAGAGAACGAACACTGAAGCTTTCTTT. It encodes CASSPSPGQRTNTEAFF.